The clone carrying this T cell receptor (beta chain) was recorded a few times. This specimen belongs to a study of regulatory T cells in long-lasting Graves disease. Whole-study context: Recently diagnosed Graves' patients had received antithyroid drugs for under 3 months.

The TCR beta library used iRepertoire HTBI primers with Arm-PCR amplification of CDR3. Each CDR3 protein gets one entry after TCRdb re-called the multiplex PCR reads with MiXCR. Altogether about 530,000 distinct CDR3 sequences are present, about 16% being singletons, with the ten largest covering roughly 25%. Germline V lookup: CDR1 GTSNPN, CDR2 SVGIG (reference sequence). V lost 5 bases to trimming and J lost 5 bases; unmatched junction nucleotides: 7. This CDR3 is 13 amino acids long. As for time point: newly diagnosed GD, antithyroid drugs for less than 3 months. Extracted RNA from PBMCs served as the source of the TCR library. A volume of roughly 9.9 milliliters of peripheral blood was collected in EDTA tubes. These records were also assigned to another study, of T cells in Graves' hyperthyroidism and ophthalmopathy.

The sample in question was peripheral blood mononuclear cells (PBMCs), obtained at new diagnosis, from a patient treated with antithyroid drugs. This sequence was found in a woman aged 40 to 65 with Graves disease. J is TRBJ1-1 and V is TRBV30, with 8 bases identical to TRBD1. The CDR3 is CAWGAGGNTEAFF. The DNA for the CDR3 is TGTGCCTGGGGCGCAGGGGGCAATACTGAAGCTTTCTTT.